This T cell receptor beta chain originates from a study of T cells in Graves' hyperthyroidism and ophthalmopathy (dated by TCRdb to 2018 to 2020). For the wider study: Peripheral blood samples were taken at initial diagnosis, before any treatment was given. Thyroid tissue and blood T-cell repertoires from six Graves' hyperthyroidism patients were also compared in the study. A discovery cohort of 95 to 100 patients, approximately 45 with Graves' ophthalmopathy and 57 with stable Graves' hyperthyroidism, was used to find distinguishing TCR V-J signatures. The paper describes TCR Vbeta CDR3 sequencing of 135 peripheral blood samples, made up of 43 ophthalmopathy patients, roughly 72 hyperthyroidism patients and about 17 progressor patients. An independent validation cohort of about 20 hyperthyroidism patients and about 16 patients who later progressed to ophthalmopathy tested prospective prediction of ophthalmopathy. Once sampling was done, hyperthyroidism patients were given methimazole at a starting dose of 30 mg daily, whereas ophthalmopathy patients were given high-dose intravenous methylprednisolone. For training and testing, the 100 or so patients in the discovery cohort were randomly divided in a 7:3 ratio.

Study-level results and caveats: Most expanded thyroid clonotypes (frequency above 0.001) were also detected in blood, a finding suggesting that blood repertoires may reflect thyroid immune responses. Sample size was not statistically predetermined, and blinding of investigators to group allocation was not performed. During validation, the model predicted progression to ophthalmopathy a median of approximately 6.5 months ahead of onset, with roughly 65% sensitivity and about 72% specificity. A model built on a 13 V-J signature distinguished ophthalmopathy from stable hyperthyroidism, reaching 87.88% sensitivity and around 82% specificity in cross-validation and 80%/75% in testing.

The TCR beta CDR3 regions were amplified from RNA transcripts. The first round of RT-PCR for the TCR CDR3 was performed with the HTBI primer set and the Qiagen OneStep RT-PCR kit. The libraries were constructed in a second round of multiplex PCR and then size-selected and purified. Libraries were sequenced paired-end with 100 bp reads on an Illumina HiSeq2000. Concerning the study's data processing: SOAPnuke was used to process the raw data, with reads discarded if the reads contained adapters or uncalled bases, had a mean Phred below 15, or lacked an exact constant-primer or identifier match. High-quality paired reads were merged using COPE v1.2.5, and each unique nucleotide sequence was defined as a clonotype. MiTCR v1.1 was used to align clonotypes to the IMGT TRBV, TRBD and TRBJ reference segments. The analysis was restricted to V-J combinations with a frequency above 0.0001, which together covered 98% to 99.2% of the repertoires. The TCS score was defined as F50 (clonal expansion) divided by E x V (chaos), with BLOSUM62-based TCRdist calculated between CDR3 peptides within each V-J. Welch's t-statistics and random forest reduced 514 V-J features to 10 to 15, which were used in a naive Bayes classifier (R e1071). The public sequencing data were trimmed at Q25 with fastp and processed into clonotypes with MiXCR by TCRdb, which kept only in-frame beta chains. Identical CDR3 protein sequences are pooled into one entry, listed with their most common genes and DNA. The V and J calls and clone size come from TCRdb's table, not from the authors' own analysis. Counted in this sample were approximately 640,000 distinct CDR3 sequences; 17% of them appeared once. The ten largest clonotypes hold around 15% of the sample.

A patient counted as having stable Graves' hyperthyroidism if no progression to ophthalmopathy occurred over 18 months of follow-up. The hyperthyroidism patients were between 18 and 65 years old and newly diagnosed, with a disease duration of less than 2 months. Any patient with an uncontrolled infection, another autoimmune disease, pregnancy or lactation was excluded. Diagnoses were established on the basis of clinical symptoms, serum thyroxine and TRAb, thyroid ultrasound, and orbital computed tomography. PBMCs were separated from 8 to 10 ml of fresh peripheral blood using Ficoll-Paque density gradient centrifugation. Trizol reagent was used to extract total RNA, and RNA quality was then checked on an Agilent 2100 Bioanalyzer. Counted from cysteine to phenylalanine, this CDR3 has 14 amino acids. The only DNA kept is the CDR3, 42 bases in frame from the first base. V is pared back by 0 bases and J by 4 bases, with 7 bases lying between the germline termini. From the germline V gene (reference sequence), CDR1 is LGHDT and CDR2 is YNNKEL.

This clonotype has just a few counts. Its cognate antigen has yet to be identified. The input lacks base qualities; no much larger clone sits a single base away. The sequencing input was blood. The clonotype was recovered from a middle-aged man with Graves' hyperthyroidism. The sequence links TRBV3-1 to TRBJ2-1; the D gene is unclear. The CDR3 region has the sequence CASSQDRMYNEQFF. The nucleotide sequence reads as follows: TGTGCCAGCAGCCAAGATCGGATGTACAATGAGCAGTTCTTC.